These 29 T cell receptor beta chains were sequenced from one sample in a study of control samples from healthy donors and cancer patients. TCRdb's copy holds only in-frame clones and misses some; the assay was immunoSEQ multiplex PCR. The table lists 50,000 to 70,000 clones, approximately 95% of them singletons. Sequencing was carried out using blood. The source of these receptors is a woman under 30 in good health.

This clone was detected only once. The chain uses TRBV29-1 and TRBJ2-5, with TRBD2 identical over 7 bases. The ends lost 3 bases at V and 5 bases at J; junction bases unmatched: 15. The CDR3 extends over 16 amino acids. In germline, CDR1 is SQVTM, CDR2 ANQGSEA. The CDR3 loop reads CSVDTSLARIGETQYF. The CDR3 nucleotides read TGCAGCGTTGACACGTCACTAGCGCGTATAGGGGAGACCCAGTACTTC.

The chain has TRBV7-2 and TRBJ1-2; D call uncertain. There are 14 residues in the CDR3. V lost 3 bases and J 5 bases, leaving 13 bases between the germline ends. Looked up from germline, CDR1 is SGHTA and CDR2 is FQGNSA. The CDR3, as DNA: TGTGCCAGCAGCTTTTCGTCAGCCCCTTATGGCTACACCTTC. Translated, it gives CASSFSSAPYGYTF. Using reference TRBV7-2 and TRBJ1-2 for the parts outside the CDR3, the full variable domain is GAGVSQSPSNKVTEKGKDVELRCDPISGHTALYWYRQSLGQGLEFLIYFQGNSAPDKSGLPSDRFSAERTGGSVSTLTIQRTQQEDSAVYLCASSFSSAPYGYTFGSGTRLTVV.

CDR3 in DNA: TGTGCCAGTAGTATCACACACACAGGGATAGTTGAAAAACTGTTTTTT. Its protein is CASSITHTGIVEKLFF. The chain is built from TRBV19 and TRBJ1-4, with a tentative D call TRBD1 (6 bases). The CDR3 is made up of 16 amino acids. V lost 3 bases to trimming and J lost 7 bases, with 18 bases between them. Germline CDR1 is LNHDA and CDR2 is SQIVND (reference sequence).

V and J are TRBV6-6 and TRBJ1-6; no firm D call. Trimming cost V 5 bases and J 7 bases, with 15 bases left between them. Germline assignment: CDR1 MNHNY and CDR2 SVGAGI (reference sequence). The CDR3 totals 15 residues. The CDR3 loop reads CASSPAFMGNSPLHF. CDR3 coding DNA: TGTGCCAGCAGTCCTGCCTTTATGGGGAATTCACCCCTCCACTTT.

This chain connects TRBV2 to TRBJ2-2, with TRBD2 matching 10 bases. The CDR3 totals 15 residues. Germline CDR1 reads SNHLY; CDR2 reads FYNNEI. Trimming took 4 bases from V and 7 from J; bases not matched to a gene: 6. The DNA for the CDR3 is TGTGCCAGCAGTGTAACTAGCGGGGTGAGCGGGGAGCTGTTTTTT. This codes for CASSVTSGVSGELFF.

The rearrangement uses TRBV23-1 and TRBJ1-2, with unresolved D. TRBV23-1 is filed as an ORF, its function uncertain. The CDR3 runs to 16 residues. The V end was cut by 3 bases, the J end by 4 bases, with 18 bases between. CDR3 protein: CASSHLPLWTVYGYTF. The CDR3 DNA is TGCGCCAGCAGTCACCTCCCCCTCTGGACGGTCTATGGCTACACCTTC.

This rearrangement joins TRBV3-1 (or the pseudogene TRBV3-2) to TRBJ1-6, with D tentatively TRBD1 (5 bases). Germline V gene data show CDR1 as LGHDT and CDR2 as YNNKEL (reference sequence). CDR3 length equals 14 residues. With 4 bases removed from V and 6 bases from J, the gap between germline ends came to 10 bases. The CDR3 DNA reads TGTGCCAGCAGCCTCGAGACAGCTAATTCACCCCTCCACTTT. Amino acid sequence: CASSLETANSPLHF.

CDR3 coding DNA: TGTGCCAGCAGTCCTCGGACAGGGTCCCGTGATGGCTACACCTTC. This codes for CASSPRTGSRDGYTF. The rearrangement links TRBV27 to TRBJ1-2, with 8 bases fitting TRBD1. Trimming at V came to 5 bases and at J to 6 bases, leaving 11 bases not matched to a gene. The length of the CDR3 is 15 residues. Germline CDR1 MNHEY, CDR2 SMNVEV (reference sequence).

The chain joins TRBV15 to TRBJ1-1; TRBD1 matches 7 bases. Losses at the gene ends were 1 base for V and 1 base for J; bases not matched to a gene: 12. Looked up from germline, CDR1 is LNHNV and CDR2 is YYDKDF (reference sequence). The CDR3 sequence is 18 residues long. In DNA, the CDR3 is TGTGCCACCAGCAGAGTCAAGGGACAGTGGAGCTGGAACACTGAAGCTTTCTTT. Translated, it gives CATSRVKGQWSWNTEAFF.

V is TRBV4-3 and J is TRBJ1-1; D is perhaps TRBD1 (5 bases). The germline V and J ends were trimmed by 4 bases and 4 bases, with 13 bases remaining between them. The CDR3 totals 14 residues. Germline assignment: CDR1 LGHNA and CDR2 YSLEER. CDR3 residues: CASSPGIASTEAFF. CDR3 sequence (DNA): TGCGCCAGCAGCCCAGGGATTGCTTCCACTGAAGCTTTCTTT.

The V call is TRBV6-6, the J call TRBJ2-7; 11 nucleotides agree with TRBD2. Losses at the gene ends were 6 bases for V and 4 bases for J; bases not matched to a gene: 8. This CDR3 spans 15 amino acids. The germline V gene encodes CDR1 MNHNY and CDR2 SVGAGI (reference sequence). CDR3 in DNA: TGTGCCAGCAGCCTTAGCGGGGGGGCCGCGTACGAGCAGTACTTC. Translation: CASSLSGGAAYEQYF.

This clone was seen only a few times. The V call is TRBV10-3, the J call TRBJ2-7, with 11 bases matching TRBD1. Germline V gene lookup returns CDR1 ENHRY and CDR2 SYGVKD. V was clipped by 2 bases and J by 5 bases; unmatched bases: 14. This CDR3 has 18 residues. The CDR3 DNA is TGTGCCATCAGTGAGCCGACCCTAACCCGGGACAGGGGGAACGAGCAGTACTTC. It codes for CAISEPTLTRDRGNEQYF.

The chain is built from TRBV9 and TRBJ2-3; D not certain. Trimming pared 0 bases from V and 0 bases from J, leaving 2 bases between. The CDR3 consists of 13 residues. From germline, CDR1 is SGDLS and CDR2 YYNGEE. CDR3 residues: CASSVASTDTQYF. In nucleotides, the CDR3 is TGTGCCAGCAGCGTAGCAAGCACAGATACGCAGTATTTT. The full variable domain, with the rest looked up from reference TRBV9 and TRBJ2-3, is DSGVTQTPKHLITATGQRVTLRCSPRSGDLSVYWYQQSLDQGLQFLIQYYNGEERAKGNILERFSAQQFPDLHSELNLSSLELGDSALYFCASSVASTDTQYFGPGTRLTVL.

The chain has TRBV7-2 and TRBJ1-6; the D is unclear. The CDR3 has 17 residues. From germline, CDR1 is SGHTA and CDR2 FQGNSA. V dropped 2 bases and J dropped 0 bases, with 11 bases sitting between them. CDR3 nucleotides: TGTGCCAGCAGCTTATCAGGTCCGAGCTCCTATAATTCACCCCTCCACTTT. It is translated as CASSLSGPSSYNSPLHF.

V usage is TRBV11-2 and J usage is TRBJ1-6; D gene unclear. Looked up from germline, CDR1 is SGHAT and CDR2 is FQNNGV. The CDR3 is 15 residues long. The V gene lost 4 bases and the J gene lost 9 bases, with 16 bases spanning the gap. CDR3 sequence (DNA): TGTGCCAGCAGCTCACAGAGGTTGTTCGGTTCACCCCTCCACTTT. Encoded protein: CASSSQRLFGSPLHF. Supplemented by reference TRBV11-2 and TRBJ1-6, the full variable domain reads EAGVAQSPRYKIIEKRQSVAFWCNPISGHATLYWYQQILGQGPKLLIQFQNNGVVDDSQLPKDRFSAERLKGVDSTLKIQPAKLEDSAVYLCASSSQRLFGSPLHFGNGTRLTVT.

The chain combines TRBV6-2 or TRBV6-3 with TRBJ1-2; 7 nucleotides agree with TRBD1. The junction had 12 bases not matched to a gene; V was cut back by 6 bases and J by 5 bases. Germline assignment: CDR1 MNHEY and CDR2 SVGEGT. This CDR3 comprises 15 residues. CDR3 sequence (DNA): TGTGCCAGCAGCCTTGGAAGGACAGGCCTATATGGCTACACCTTC. Its translation: CASSLGRTGLYGYTF.

The V call is TRBV28, the J call TRBJ2-1; D unclear. The CDR3 runs to 12 residues. Germline lookup yields CDR1 MDHEN and CDR2 SYDVKM. Deletions cut 6 bases from V and 4 bases from J, with 7 bases between. CDR3 bases: TGTGCCAGCAGCCACGGGTACAATGAGCAGTTCTTC. Its protein product is CASSHGYNEQFF.

The chain is built from TRBV5-3 and TRBJ1-5, with D possibly TRBD1 on 6 matching bases. TRBV5-3 is placed among ORFs of uncertain function. Trimming cost V 8 bases and J 4 bases, with 19 bases left between them. The CDR3 has 15 amino acids. The CDR3 spells CASAKKGGPNQPQHF. For the CDR3, the DNA is TGTGCCAGCGCTAAAAAAGGGGGGCCTAATCAGCCCCAGCATTTT.

V gene TRBV30 combines with J gene TRBJ2-1; a weak D match, TRBD2 (5 bases). CDR1 GTSNPN and CDR2 SVGIG come from the germline V gene (reference sequence). This CDR3 is built from 14 residues. V was pared by 4 bases and J by 4 bases, with 14 bases between. DNA for the CDR3: TGTGCCTGGAAGAAGGACTCGAGGTACAATGAGCAGTTCTTC. Protein sequence: CAWKKDSRYNEQFF.

The chain is built from TRBV15 and TRBJ1-2; TRBD1 agrees at 9 bases. This CDR3 spans 16 amino acids. CDR1 is LNHNV and CDR2 is YYDKDF in the germline V gene (reference sequence). The V segment lost 5 bases and the J segment 3 bases; nucleotides outside the gene matches: 10. CDR3 sequence (DNA): TGTGCCACCAGCCGGACAGGGGATAAACCTTACTATGGCTACACCTTC. Protein sequence: CATSRTGDKPYYGYTF.

The chain uses TRBV13 and TRBJ2-5, with D hard to call. The germline gives CDR1 PRHDT, CDR2 FYEKMQ (reference sequence). Deletions cut 0 bases from V and 1 base from J, with 9 bases between. The CDR3 extends over 15 amino acids. CDR3 residues: CASSLGIPSQETQYF. CDR3 in DNA: TGTGCCAGCAGCTTAGGGATACCTAGCCAAGAGACCCAGTACTTC.

V usage is TRBV3-1 (or the pseudogene TRBV3-2) and J usage is TRBJ1-4, with unresolved D. Germline loops: CDR1 LGHDT, CDR2 YNNKEL (reference sequence). The V end lost 1 base, the J end lost 7 bases, and 1 base lay between the germline ends. This CDR3 has 11 amino acids. Written as DNA, the CDR3 is TGTGCCAGCAGCCAAGCTGAAAAACTGTTTTTT. Protein sequence: CASSQAEKLFF.

The CDR3: CSVEVEQFF. The CDR3 DNA reads as TGCAGCGTTGAAGTTGAGCAGTTCTTC. This chain joins TRBV29-1 and TRBJ2-1; D ambiguous. CDR1 and CDR2 from the germline V gene are SQVTM and ANQGSEA. Trimming shortened V by 1 base and J by 9 bases, and 1 base separated the two germline ends. The CDR3 has 9 amino acids.

This chain links TRBV10-3 with TRBJ2-2; D is undetermined. The germline V and J ends were trimmed by 6 bases and 1 base, with 9 bases remaining between them. This CDR3 is built from 14 residues. The germline CDR1 and CDR2 sequences are ENHRY and SYGVKD. CDR3 loop: CAIRPGLNTGELFF. CDR3 sequence (DNA): TGTGCCATCAGGCCAGGATTGAACACCGGGGAGCTGTTTTTT.

The chain links TRBV11-2 to TRBJ2-1, with 7 bases matching TRBD1. The CDR3 extends over 16 amino acids. Germline V lookup: CDR1 SGHAT, CDR2 FQNNGV. V was clipped by 2 bases and J by 2 bases; unmatched bases: 6. In nucleotides, the CDR3 is TGTGCCAGCAGCTTAAGTGTAGGGGGCGCCTACAATGAGCAGTTCTTC. This translates into CASSLSVGGAYNEQFF.

With regard to this clone: Other DNA sequences within the sample encode an identical CDR3. The chain joins TRBV2 to TRBJ2-4; 10 positions match TRBD2. CDR1 is SNHLY and CDR2 is FYNNEI in the germline V gene. Trimming took 4 bases from V and 8 from J; bases not matched to a gene: 8. The CDR3 length is 15 residues. The CDR3 DNA sequence: TGTGCCAGCAGTGGGCTAGCGGGGGCGGGGGACATTCAGTACTTC. This gives the protein CASSGLAGAGDIQYF.

This chain joins TRBV6-2 or TRBV6-3 and TRBJ2-2; no firm D call. V was shortened by 1 base and J by 0 bases, with 3 bases between the two germline ends. This CDR3 has 14 residues. Looked up from germline, CDR1 is MNHEY and CDR2 is SVGEGT. The CDR3 nucleotides are TGTGCCAGCAGTTACTATACGAACACCGGGGAGCTGTTTTTT. Residues: CASSYYTNTGELFF.

This clone was detected only once. This sequence joins TRBV3-1 (or the pseudogene TRBV3-2) and TRBJ1-1; D is unresolved. V dropped 4 bases and J dropped 8 bases, with 8 bases sitting between them. The length of the CDR3 is 11 residues. The germline V gene encodes CDR1 LGHDT and CDR2 YNNKEL (reference sequence). The CDR3: CASSPDSEAFF. CDR3 coding DNA: TGTGCCAGCAGCCCAGACTCAGAAGCTTTCTTT.

The rearrangement joins TRBV5-1 to TRBJ2-3; 12 bases are shared with TRBD2. The V gene's germline CDR1 is SGHRS and CDR2 YFSETQ. The CDR3 loop spans 16 amino acids. The junction had 4 bases not matched to a gene; V was cut back by 0 bases and J by 5 bases. The CDR3 DNA reads as TGCGCCAGCAGCTTGGGACTAGCGGGGGTGGTAGATACGCAGTATTTT. It codes for CASSLGLAGVVDTQYF. Looking up the rest from reference TRBV5-1 and TRBJ2-3 gives the full variable domain: KAGVTQTPRYLIKTRGQQVTLSCSPISGHRSVSWYQQTPGQGLQFLFEYFSETQRNKGNFPGRFSGRQFSNSRSEMNVSTLELGDSALYLCASSLGLAGVVDTQYFGPGTRLTVL.